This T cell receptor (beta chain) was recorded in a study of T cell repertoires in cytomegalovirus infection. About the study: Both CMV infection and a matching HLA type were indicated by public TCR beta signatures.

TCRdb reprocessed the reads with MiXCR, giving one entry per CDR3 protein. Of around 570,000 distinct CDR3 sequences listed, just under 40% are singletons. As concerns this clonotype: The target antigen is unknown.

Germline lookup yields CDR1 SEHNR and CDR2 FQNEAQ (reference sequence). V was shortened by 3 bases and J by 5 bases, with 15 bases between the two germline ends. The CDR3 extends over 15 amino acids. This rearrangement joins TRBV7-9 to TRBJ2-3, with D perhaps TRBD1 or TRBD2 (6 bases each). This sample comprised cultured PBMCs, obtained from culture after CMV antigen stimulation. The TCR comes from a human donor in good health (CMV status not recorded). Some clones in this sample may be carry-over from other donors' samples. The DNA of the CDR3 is TGTGCCAGCAGCTTGGCGGGGCAGGGGAGAGATACGCAGTATTTT. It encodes CASSLAGQGRDTQYF.